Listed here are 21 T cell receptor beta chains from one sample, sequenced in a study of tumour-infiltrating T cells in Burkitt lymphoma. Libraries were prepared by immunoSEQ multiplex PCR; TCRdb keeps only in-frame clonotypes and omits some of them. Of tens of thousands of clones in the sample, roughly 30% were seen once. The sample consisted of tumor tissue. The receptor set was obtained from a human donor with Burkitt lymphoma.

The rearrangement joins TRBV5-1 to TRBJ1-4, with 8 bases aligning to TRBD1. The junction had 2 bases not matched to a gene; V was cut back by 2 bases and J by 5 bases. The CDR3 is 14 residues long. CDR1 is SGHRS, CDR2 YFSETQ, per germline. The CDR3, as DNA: TGCGCCAGCAGCTTAACAGGGGGGAATGAAAAACTGTTTTTT. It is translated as CASSLTGGNEKLFF. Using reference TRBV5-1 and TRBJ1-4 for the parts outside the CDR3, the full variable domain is KAGVTQTPRYLIKTRGQQVTLSCSPISGHRSVSWYQQTPGQGLQFLFEYFSETQRNKGNFPGRFSGRQFSNSRSEMNVSTLELGDSALYLCASSLTGGNEKLFFGSGTQLSVL.

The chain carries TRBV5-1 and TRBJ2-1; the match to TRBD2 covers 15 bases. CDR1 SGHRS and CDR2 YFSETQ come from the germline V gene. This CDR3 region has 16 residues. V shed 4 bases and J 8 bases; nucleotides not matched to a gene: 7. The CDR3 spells CASSPRTSGGAYEQFF. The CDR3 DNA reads TGCGCCAGCAGCCCCAGGACTAGCGGGGGGGCCTATGAGCAGTTCTTC. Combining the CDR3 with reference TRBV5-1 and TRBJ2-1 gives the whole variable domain KAGVTQTPRYLIKTRGQQVTLSCSPISGHRSVSWYQQTPGQGLQFLFEYFSETQRNKGNFPGRFSGRQFSNSRSEMNVSTLELGDSALYLCASSPRTSGGAYEQFFGPGTRLTVL.

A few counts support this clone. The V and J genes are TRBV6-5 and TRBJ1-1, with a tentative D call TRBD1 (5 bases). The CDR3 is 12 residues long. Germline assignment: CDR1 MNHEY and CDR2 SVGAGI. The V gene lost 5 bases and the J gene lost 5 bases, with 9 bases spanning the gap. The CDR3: CASSTGGTEAFF. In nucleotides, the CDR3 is TGTGCCAGCAGTACTGGGGGTACTGAAGCTTTCTTT.

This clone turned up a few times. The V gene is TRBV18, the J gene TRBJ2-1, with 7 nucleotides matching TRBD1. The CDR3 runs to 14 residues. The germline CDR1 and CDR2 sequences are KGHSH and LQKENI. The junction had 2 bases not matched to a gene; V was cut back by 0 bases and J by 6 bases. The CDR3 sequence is CASSPPGTVNEQFF. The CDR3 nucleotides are TGTGCCAGCTCACCACCCGGGACAGTCAATGAGCAGTTCTTC.

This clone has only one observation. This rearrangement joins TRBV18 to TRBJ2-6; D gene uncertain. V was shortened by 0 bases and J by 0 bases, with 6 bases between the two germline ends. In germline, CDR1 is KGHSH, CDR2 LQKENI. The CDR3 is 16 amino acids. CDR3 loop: CASSPPPRSGANVLTF. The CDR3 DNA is TGTGCCAGCTCACCACCCCCCCGCTCTGGGGCCAACGTCCTGACTTTC.

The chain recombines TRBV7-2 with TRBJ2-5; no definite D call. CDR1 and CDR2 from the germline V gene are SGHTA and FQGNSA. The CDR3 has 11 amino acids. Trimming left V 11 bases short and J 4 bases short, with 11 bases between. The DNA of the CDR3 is TGTGCCTCCCGGACGGGAGAGACCCAGTACTTC. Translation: CASRTGETQYF.

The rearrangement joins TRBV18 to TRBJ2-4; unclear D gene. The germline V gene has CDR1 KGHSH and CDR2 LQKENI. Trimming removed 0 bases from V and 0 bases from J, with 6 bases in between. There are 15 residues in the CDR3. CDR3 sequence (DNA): TGTGCCAGCTCACCACCAGCACTAGCCAAAAACATTCAGTACTTC. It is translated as CASSPPALAKNIQYF.

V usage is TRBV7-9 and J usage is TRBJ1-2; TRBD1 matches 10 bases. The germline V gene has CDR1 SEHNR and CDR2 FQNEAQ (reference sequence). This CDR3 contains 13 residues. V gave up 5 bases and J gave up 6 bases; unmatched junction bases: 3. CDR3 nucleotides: TGTGCCAGCAGCCCGACAGGGGGCGATGGCTACACCTTC. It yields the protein CASSPTGGDGYTF.

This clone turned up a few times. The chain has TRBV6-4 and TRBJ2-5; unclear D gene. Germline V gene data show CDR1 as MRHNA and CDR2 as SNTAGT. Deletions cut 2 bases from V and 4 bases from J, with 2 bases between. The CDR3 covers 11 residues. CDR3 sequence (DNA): TGTGCCAGCAGTGACATAGAGACCCAGTACTTC. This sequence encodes CASSDIETQYF.

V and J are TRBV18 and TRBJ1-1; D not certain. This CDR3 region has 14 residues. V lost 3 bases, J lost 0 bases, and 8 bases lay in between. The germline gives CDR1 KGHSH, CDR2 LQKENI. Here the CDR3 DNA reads TGTGCCAGCTCACCCGAGCATTTGAACACTGAAGCTTTCTTT. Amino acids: CASSPEHLNTEAFF.

The DNA for the CDR3 is TGCGCCAGCAGCCAAGGGGGTGTCGAGCAGTACTTC. This encodes CASSQGGVEQYF. The rearrangement joins TRBV4-1 to TRBJ2-7; no firm D call. The CDR3 covers 12 residues. Per germline, CDR1 MGHRA and CDR2 YSYEKL. V was shortened by 1 base and J by 6 bases, with 7 bases between the two germline ends.

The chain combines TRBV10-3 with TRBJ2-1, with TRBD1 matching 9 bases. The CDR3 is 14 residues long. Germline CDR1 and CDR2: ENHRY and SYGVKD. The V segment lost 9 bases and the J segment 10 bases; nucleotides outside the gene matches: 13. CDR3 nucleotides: TGTGCCATTTCCGGGACAGGGTGGAAAGGAGAGCAGTTCTTC. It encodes CAISGTGWKGEQFF.

The CDR3 here is CSRPVGTRDLSQYF. In DNA, the CDR3 is TGCAGCCGTCCGGTAGGGACCAGGGATTTGTCCCAGTACTTC. The chain is built from TRBV29-1 and TRBJ2-5; D possibly uses TRBD1 or TRBD2 (5 bases each). CDR3 length: 14 amino acids. V dropped 8 bases and J dropped 9 bases, with 25 bases sitting between them. Per the germline V gene, CDR1 is SQVTM and CDR2 is ANQGSEA. The full variable domain, its missing parts supplied by reference TRBV29-1 and TRBJ2-5, is SAVISQKPSRDICQRGTSLTIQCQVDSQVTMMFWYRQQPGQSLTLIATANQGSEATYESGFVIDKFPISRPNLTFSTLTVSNMSPEDSSIYLCSRPVGTRDLSQYFGPGTRLLVL.

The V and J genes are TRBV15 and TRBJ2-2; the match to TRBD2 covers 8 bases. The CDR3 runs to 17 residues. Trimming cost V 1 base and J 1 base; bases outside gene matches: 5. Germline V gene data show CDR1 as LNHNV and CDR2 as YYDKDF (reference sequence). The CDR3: CATSRGGTSGNTGELFF. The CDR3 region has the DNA TGTGCCACCAGCAGAGGGGGGACTAGTGGGAACACCGGGGAGCTGTTTTTT. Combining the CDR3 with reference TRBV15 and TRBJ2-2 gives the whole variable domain DAMVIQNPRYQVTQFGKPVTLSCSQTLNHNVMYWYQQKSSQAPKLLFHYYDKDFNNEADTPDNFQSRRPNTSFCFLDIRSPGLGDTAMYLCATSRGGTSGNTGELFFGEGSRLTVL.

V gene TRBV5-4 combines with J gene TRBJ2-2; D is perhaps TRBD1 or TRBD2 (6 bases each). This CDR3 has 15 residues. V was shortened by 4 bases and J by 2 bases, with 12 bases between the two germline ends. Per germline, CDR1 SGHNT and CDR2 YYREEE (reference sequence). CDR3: CASSPRGVNTGELFF. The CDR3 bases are TGTGCCAGCAGCCCAAGGGGGGTTAACACCGGGGAGCTGTTTTTT. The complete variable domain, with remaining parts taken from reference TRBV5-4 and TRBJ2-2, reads ETGVTQSPTHLIKTRGQQVTLRCSSQSGHNTVSWYQQALGQGPQFIFQYYREEENGRGNFPPRFSGLQFPNYSSELNVNALELDDSALYLCASSPRGVNTGELFFGEGSRLTVL.

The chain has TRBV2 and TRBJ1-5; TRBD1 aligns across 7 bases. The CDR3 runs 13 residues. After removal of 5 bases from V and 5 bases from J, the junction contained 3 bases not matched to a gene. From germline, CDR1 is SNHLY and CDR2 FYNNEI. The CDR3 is CASSFDRDQPQHF. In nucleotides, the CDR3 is TGTGCCAGCAGTTTTGACAGGGATCAGCCCCAGCATTTT.

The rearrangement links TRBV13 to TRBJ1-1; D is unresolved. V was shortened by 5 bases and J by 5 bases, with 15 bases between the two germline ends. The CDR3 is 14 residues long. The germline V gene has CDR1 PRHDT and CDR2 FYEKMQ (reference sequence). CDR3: CASSPPPRLTEAFF. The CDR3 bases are TGTGCCAGCAGCCCCCCGCCTAGGTTGACTGAAGCTTTCTTT.

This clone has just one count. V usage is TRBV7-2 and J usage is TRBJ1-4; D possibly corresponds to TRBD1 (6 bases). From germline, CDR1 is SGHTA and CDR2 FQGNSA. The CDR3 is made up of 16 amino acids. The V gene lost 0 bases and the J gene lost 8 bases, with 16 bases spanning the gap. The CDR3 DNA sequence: TGTGCCAGCAGCTTAGCCGGGGGTACACAGGGCGAAAAACTGTTTTTT. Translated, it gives CASSLAGGTQGEKLFF.

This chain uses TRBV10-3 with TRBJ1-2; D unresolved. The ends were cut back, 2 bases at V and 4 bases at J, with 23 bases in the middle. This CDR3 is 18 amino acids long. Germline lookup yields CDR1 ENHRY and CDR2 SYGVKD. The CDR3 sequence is CAISEIQPGLYRSYGYTF. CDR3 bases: TGTGCCATCAGTGAGATACAACCGGGCCTCTATAGGTCCTATGGCTACACCTTC.

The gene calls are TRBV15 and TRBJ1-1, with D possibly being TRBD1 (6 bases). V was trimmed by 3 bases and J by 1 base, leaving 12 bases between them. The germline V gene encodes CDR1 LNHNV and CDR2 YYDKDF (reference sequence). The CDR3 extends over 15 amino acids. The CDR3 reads CATSRGGATNTEAFF. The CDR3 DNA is TGTGCCACCAGCAGGGGGGGGGCAACGAACACTGAAGCTTTCTTT.

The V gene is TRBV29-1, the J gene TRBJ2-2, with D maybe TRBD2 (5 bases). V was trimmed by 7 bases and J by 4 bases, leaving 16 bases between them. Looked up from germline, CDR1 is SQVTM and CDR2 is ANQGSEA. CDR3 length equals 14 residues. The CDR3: CSAGVLVGTGELFF. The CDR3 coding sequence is TGCAGCGCCGGAGTACTAGTTGGCACCGGGGAGCTGTTTTTT.